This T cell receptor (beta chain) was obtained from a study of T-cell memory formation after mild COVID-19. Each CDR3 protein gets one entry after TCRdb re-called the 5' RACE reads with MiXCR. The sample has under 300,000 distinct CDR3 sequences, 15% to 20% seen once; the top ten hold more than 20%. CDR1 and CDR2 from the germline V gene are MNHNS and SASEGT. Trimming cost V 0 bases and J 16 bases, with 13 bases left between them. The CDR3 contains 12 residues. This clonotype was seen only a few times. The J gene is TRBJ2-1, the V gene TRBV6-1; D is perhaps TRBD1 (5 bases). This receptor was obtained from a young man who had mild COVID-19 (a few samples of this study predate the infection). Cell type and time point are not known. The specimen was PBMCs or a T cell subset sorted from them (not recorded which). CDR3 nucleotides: TGTGCCAGCAGTGAAGCGCCAGGGAAGGGATTCTTC. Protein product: CASSEAPGKGFF.